This T cell receptor (beta chain) was retrieved from a study of blood T cell repertoires in COVID-19. Turning to the study itself: COVID-19 samples from acute and convalescent phases originated in the United States, Italy and Spain. The analysed material was cDNA or gDNA that came from T cells, B-cell-depleted T cells, or PBMCs.

The J segment lost 4 bases and the V segment lost 4 bases, leaving 5 bases of the junction unmatched. Germline V lookup: CDR1 KGHDR, CDR2 SFDVKD. This CDR3 is built from 14 residues. The repertoire was sequenced with immunoSEQ multiplex PCR; TCRdb's copy has only in-frame clones and lacks some. The data hold under 300,000 clones, with roughly four fifths observed a single time. The chain is built from TRBV24-1 and TRBJ2-7; 8 bases fit TRBD2. The TCR originated in a man aged 45 to 65 with acute or convalescent COVID-19. Sequencing was carried out using peripheral blood. The CDR3 sequence: CATSDPGGGYEQYF. CDR3 in DNA: TGTGCCACCAGTGACCCGGGAGGGGGTTACGAGCAGTACTTC.